The clone carrying this T cell receptor beta chain has only one observation. This entry belongs to a study of cytomegalovirus exposure and HLA in healthy donors. The CDR3 consists of 14 residues. The V segment lost 3 bases and the J segment 3 bases; nucleotides outside the gene matches: 2. From germline, CDR1 is SGDLS and CDR2 YYNGEE. The protocol was immunoSEQ multiplex PCR, while the TCRdb copy is restricted to in-frame clones and leaves out a portion. The sample contains a few hundred thousand clones, approximately 80% of which appear only once. Sequencing used PBMCs. The V and J genes are TRBV9 and TRBJ2-7, with 11 bases fitting TRBD1. The sequence was obtained from a woman in her thirties in good health and CMV-seropositive. The CDR3 DNA is TGTGCCAGCAGCGGGACAGGGGGCAACTACGAGCAGTACTTC. Its translation: CASSGTGGNYEQYF.